The clone carrying this T cell receptor (beta chain) ranks as large. What it recognizes is unknown. This CDR3 region has 14 residues. With 6 bases removed from V and 0 bases from J, the gap between germline ends came to 9 bases. Germline V CDR1 and CDR2: MNHEY, SVGAGI. The entry originates in a study of T cell repertoires in aging, cancer and after chemotherapy. Overall study: Paired samples before and after chemotherapy came from glioblastoma patients receiving temozolomide-based therapy. The study's findings and limits: Immunological memory after chemotherapy cannot be judged from the repertoire data.

A mixed TRB-A/B primer pool amplified rearranged TRB by multiplex touch-down PCR. TCRdb processed the multiplex PCR reads anew with MiXCR; each CDR3 protein has one entry. Of roughly 1,500 distinct CDR3 sequences listed, around 35% are singletons. Peripheral blood genomic DNA, not sorted cells or RNA, was the template. V usage is TRBV6-5 and J usage is TRBJ2-1; no clear D gene. The clonotype originates from a human donor with a solid tumor. The sequencing sample was made of blood. CDR3 protein: CASRASSSYNEQFF. The DNA of the CDR3 is TGTGCCAGCAGGGCGTCGAGCTCCTACAATGAGCAGTTCTTC.